The clone carrying this T cell receptor beta chain was recorded a few times. The antigen remains unidentified. This entry is derived from a study of response to subunit inactivated influenza vaccine. Study-level findings and limits: New T cells are recruited in small numbers by each seasonal influenza vaccination, according to the authors' suggestion.

One entry per CDR3 protein, called by TCRdb with MiXCR from the RT-PCR reads. The profile covers about 540,000 distinct CDR3 sequences, with approximately 14% appearing a single time and around 10% taken by the ten largest. The CDR3 length is 12 residues. Trimming took 4 bases from V and 5 from J, leaving 9 bases between them. Per the germline V gene, CDR1 is SEHNR and CDR2 is FQNEAQ (reference sequence). This receptor was identified in a man aged 45 to 65 who received an inactivated influenza vaccine. The chain employs TRBV7-9 and TRBJ2-7; D uncertain. Sequencing used PBMCs from blood, obtained about 12 days after vaccination. As DNA, the CDR3 is TGTGCCAGCAGCTCCTTTAATAACGAGCAGTACTTC. Its translation: CASSSFNNEQYF.